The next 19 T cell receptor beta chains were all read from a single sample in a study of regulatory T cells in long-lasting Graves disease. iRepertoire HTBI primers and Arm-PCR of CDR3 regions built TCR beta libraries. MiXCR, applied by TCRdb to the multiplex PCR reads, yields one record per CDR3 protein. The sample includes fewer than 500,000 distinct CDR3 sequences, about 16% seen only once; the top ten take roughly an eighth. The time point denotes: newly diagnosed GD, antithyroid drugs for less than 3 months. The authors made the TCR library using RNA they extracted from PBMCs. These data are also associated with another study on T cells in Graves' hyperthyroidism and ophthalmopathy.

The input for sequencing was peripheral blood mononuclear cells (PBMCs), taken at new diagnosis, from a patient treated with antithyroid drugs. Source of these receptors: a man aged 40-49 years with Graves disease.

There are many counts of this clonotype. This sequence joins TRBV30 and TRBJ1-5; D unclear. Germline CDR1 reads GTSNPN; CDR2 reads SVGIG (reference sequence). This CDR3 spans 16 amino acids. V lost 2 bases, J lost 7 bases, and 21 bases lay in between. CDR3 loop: CAWSTGRFPPGQPQHF. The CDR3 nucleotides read TGTGCCTGGAGTACTGGGCGGTTCCCCCCAGGCCAGCCCCAGCATTTT.

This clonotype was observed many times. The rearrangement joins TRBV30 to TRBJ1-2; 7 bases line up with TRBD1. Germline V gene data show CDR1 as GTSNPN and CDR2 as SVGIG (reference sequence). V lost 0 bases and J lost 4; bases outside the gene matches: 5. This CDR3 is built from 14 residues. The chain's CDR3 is CAWSVEGTVYGYTF. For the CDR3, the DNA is TGTGCCTGGAGTGTAGAGGGGACAGTCTATGGCTACACCTTC.

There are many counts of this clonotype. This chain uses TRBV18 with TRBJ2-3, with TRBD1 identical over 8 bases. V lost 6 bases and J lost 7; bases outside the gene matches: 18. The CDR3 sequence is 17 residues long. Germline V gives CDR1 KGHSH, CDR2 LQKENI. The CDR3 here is CASSLKGGRGQANTQYF. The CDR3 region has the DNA TGTGCCAGCTCGCTAAAGGGCGGCAGGGGGCAAGCGAATACGCAGTATTTT. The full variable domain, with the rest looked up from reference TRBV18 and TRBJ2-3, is NAGVMQNPRHLVRRRGQEARLRCSPMKGHSHVYWYRQLPEEGLKFMVYLQKENIIDESGMPKERFSAEFPKEGPSILRIQQVVRGDSAAYFCASSLKGGRGQANTQYFGPGTRLTVL.

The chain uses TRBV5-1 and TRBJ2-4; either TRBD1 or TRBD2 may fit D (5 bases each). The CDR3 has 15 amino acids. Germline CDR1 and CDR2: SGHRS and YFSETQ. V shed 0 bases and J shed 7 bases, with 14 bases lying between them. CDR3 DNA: TGCGCCAGCAGCTTGGGGGTCGGGGCGGAGAACATTCAGTACTTC. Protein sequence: CASSLGVGAENIQYF. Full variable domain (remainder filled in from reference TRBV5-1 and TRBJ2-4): KAGVTQTPRYLIKTRGQQVTLSCSPISGHRSVSWYQQTPGQGLQFLFEYFSETQRNKGNFPGRFSGRQFSNSRSEMNVSTLELGDSALYLCASSLGVGAENIQYFGAGTRLSVL.

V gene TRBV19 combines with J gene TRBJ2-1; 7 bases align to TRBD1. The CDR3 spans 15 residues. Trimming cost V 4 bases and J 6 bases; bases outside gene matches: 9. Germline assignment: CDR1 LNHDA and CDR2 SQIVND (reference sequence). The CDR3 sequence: CASSTYRGTGNEQFF. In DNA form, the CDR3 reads TGTGCCAGTAGTACGTACAGGGGTACAGGCAATGAGCAGTTCTTC. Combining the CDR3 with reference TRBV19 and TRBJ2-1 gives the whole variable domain DGGITQSPKYLFRKEGQNVTLSCEQNLNHDAMYWYRQDPGQGLRLIYYSQIVNDFQKGDIAEGYSVSREKKESFPLTVTSAQKNPTAFYLCASSTYRGTGNEQFFGPGTRLTVL.

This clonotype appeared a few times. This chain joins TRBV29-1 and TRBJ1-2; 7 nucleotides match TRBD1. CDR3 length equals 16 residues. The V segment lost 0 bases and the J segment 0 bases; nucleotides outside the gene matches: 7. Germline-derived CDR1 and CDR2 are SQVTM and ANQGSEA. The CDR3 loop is CSVEERGTDSNYGYTF. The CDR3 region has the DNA TGCAGCGTTGAAGAGAGGGGGACAGACTCTAACTATGGCTACACCTTC.

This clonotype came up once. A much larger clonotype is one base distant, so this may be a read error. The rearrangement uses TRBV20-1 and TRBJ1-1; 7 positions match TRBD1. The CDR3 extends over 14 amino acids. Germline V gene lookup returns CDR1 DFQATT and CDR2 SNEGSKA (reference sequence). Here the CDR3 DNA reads TGCAGTGCTAGAGACCTACAGGGGAGTACTGAAGTTTTCTTT. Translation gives CSARDLQGSTEVFF.

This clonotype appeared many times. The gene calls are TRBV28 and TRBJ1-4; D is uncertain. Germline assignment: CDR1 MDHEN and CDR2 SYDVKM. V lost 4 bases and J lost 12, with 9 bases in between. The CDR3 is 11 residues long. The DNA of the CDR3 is TGTGCCAGCAGTTCAAATGGGGAACTGTTTTTT. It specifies CASSSNGELFF.

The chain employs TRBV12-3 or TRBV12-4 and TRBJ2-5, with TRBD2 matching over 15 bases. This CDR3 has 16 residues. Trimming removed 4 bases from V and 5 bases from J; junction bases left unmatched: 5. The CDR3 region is CASSYWTSGRAETQYF. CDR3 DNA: TGTGCCAGCAGTTACTGGACTAGCGGGAGGGCTGAGACCCAGTACTTC.

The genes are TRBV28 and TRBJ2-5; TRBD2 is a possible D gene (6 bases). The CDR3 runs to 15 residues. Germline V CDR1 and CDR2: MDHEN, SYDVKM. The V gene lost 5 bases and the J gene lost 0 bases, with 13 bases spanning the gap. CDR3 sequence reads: CASSPLGSYQETQYF. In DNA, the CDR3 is TGTGCCAGCAGTCCCCTCGGGAGCTACCAAGAGACCCAGTACTTC.

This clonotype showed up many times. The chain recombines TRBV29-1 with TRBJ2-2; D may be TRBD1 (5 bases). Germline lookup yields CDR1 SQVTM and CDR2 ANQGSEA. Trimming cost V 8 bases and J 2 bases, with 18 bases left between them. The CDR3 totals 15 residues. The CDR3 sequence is CSWGEVRQNTGELFF. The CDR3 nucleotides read TGCAGCTGGGGCGAGGTGCGGCAAAACACCGGGGAGCTGTTTTTT.

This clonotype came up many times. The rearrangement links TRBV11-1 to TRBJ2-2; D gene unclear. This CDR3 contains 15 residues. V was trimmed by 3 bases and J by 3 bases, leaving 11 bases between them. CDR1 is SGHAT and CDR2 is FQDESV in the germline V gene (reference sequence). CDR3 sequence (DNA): TGTGCCAGCAGCTTGCTCTGGGTGGACACCGGGGAGCTGTTTTTT. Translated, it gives CASSLLWVDTGELFF.

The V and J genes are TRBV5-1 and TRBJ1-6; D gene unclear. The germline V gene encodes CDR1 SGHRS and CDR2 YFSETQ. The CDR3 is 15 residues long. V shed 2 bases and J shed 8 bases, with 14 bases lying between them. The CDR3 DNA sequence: TGCGCCAGCAGCTTTGACATCGTTGCGGATTCACCCCTCCACTTT. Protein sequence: CASSFDIVADSPLHF.

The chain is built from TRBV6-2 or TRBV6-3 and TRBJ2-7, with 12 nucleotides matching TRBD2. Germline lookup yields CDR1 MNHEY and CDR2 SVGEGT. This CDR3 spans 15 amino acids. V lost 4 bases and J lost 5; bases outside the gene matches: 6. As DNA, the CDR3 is TGTGCCAGCAGTTCGACACTAGCGGGGGGCCACGAGCAGTACTTC. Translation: CASSSTLAGGHEQYF.

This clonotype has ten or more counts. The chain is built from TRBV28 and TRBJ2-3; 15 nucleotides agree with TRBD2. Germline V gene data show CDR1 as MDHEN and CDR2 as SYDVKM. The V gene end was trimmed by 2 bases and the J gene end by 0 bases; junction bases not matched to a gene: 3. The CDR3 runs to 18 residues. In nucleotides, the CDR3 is TGTGCCAGCAGTTTAGTAGGACTAGCGGGAGGGAGCACAGATACGCAGTATTTT. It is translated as CASSLVGLAGGSTDTQYF. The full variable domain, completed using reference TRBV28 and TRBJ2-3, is DVKVTQSSRYLVKRTGEKVFLECVQDMDHENMFWYRQDPGLGLRLIYFSYDVKMKEKGDIPEGYSVSREKKERFSLILESASTNQTSMYLCASSLVGLAGGSTDTQYFGPGTRLTVL.

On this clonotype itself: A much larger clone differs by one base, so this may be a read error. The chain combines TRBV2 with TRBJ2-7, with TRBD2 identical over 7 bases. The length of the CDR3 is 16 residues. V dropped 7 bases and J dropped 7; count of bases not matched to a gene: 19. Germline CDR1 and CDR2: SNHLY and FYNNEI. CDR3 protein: CASIGRAYPADNEQYF. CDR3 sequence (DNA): TGTGCCAGCATAGGGAGGGCCTACCCCGCGGACAATGAGCAGTACTTC.

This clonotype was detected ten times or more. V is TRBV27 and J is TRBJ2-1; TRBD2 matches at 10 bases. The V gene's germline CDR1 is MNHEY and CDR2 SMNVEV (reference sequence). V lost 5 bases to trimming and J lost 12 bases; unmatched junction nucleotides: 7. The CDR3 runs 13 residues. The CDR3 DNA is TGTGCCAGCAGTAGATTAGCGGGAGGCTGGCAGTTCTTC. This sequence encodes CASSRLAGGWQFF.

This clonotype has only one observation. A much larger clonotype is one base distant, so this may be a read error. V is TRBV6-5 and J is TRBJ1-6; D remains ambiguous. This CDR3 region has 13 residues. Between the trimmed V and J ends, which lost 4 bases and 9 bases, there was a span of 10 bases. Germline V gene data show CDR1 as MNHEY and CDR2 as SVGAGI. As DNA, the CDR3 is TGTGCCAGCAGTTCCTCACGCCCTTCACCCCTCCACTTT. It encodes CASSSSRPSPLHF.

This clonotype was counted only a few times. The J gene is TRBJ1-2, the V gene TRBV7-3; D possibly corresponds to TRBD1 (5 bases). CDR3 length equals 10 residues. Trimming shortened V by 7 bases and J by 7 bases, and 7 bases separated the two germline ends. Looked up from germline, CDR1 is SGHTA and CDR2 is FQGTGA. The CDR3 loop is CASKGAGYTF. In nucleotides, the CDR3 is TGTGCCAGCAAAGGGGCTGGCTACACCTTC.